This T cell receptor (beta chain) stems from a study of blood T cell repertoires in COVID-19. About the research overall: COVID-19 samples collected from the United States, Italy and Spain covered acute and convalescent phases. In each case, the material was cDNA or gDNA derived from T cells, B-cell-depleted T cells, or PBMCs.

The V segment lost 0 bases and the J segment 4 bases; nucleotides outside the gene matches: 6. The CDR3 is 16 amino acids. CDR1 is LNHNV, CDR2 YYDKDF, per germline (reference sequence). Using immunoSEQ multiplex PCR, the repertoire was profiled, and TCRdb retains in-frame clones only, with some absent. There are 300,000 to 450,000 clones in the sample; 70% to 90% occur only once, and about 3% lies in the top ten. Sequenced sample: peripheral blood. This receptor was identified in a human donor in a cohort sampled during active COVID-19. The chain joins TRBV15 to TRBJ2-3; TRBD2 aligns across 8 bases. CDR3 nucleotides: TGTGCCACCAGCAGAGATCGGGGGGGAGGGCCAGATACGCAGTATTTT. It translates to CATSRDRGGGPDTQYF.